This entry lists 8 T cell receptor beta chains sequenced from one sample in a study of T cells in women clearing cervical HPV infection. Profiled with immunoSEQ multiplex PCR; TCRdb holds only in-frame clones, not every one. The table for this sample gives about 41,000 clones. Sequencing input: blood buffy coat. The receptors originated from a woman between 18 and 75 years old with a cervical HPV16 infection that either progressed to CIN3+ or cleared (not recorded which).

About this clone: Read data end 3 residues before the CDR3 end; the end is taken from the germline J gene. The chain uses TRBV4-1 and TRBJ2-3; 7 positions agree with TRBD2. Germline V lookup: CDR1 MGHRA, CDR2 YSYEKL. The CDR3 covers 16 residues. V shed 1 base, J shed 1 base, and the junction held 5 bases outside the gene matches. CDR3 DNA (partial): TGCGCCAGCAGCCAAGGAATCACTAGCGGCACAGATACG. Its protein is CASSQGITSGTDT. The CDR3 as a whole reads CASSQGITSGTDTQYF.

The CDR3 bases that were read are TGTGCCAGCAGCACCGTAGCGGGAGGGTACAATGAG. It encodes CASSTVAGGYNE. The entire CDR3 is CASSTVAGGYNEQFF. The chain links TRBV5-5 to TRBJ2-1; 11 nucleotides align to TRBD2. The CDR3 end falls 3 residues outside the read, so it is completed with the germline J gene. The J segment lost 4 bases and the V segment lost 4 bases, leaving 4 bases of the junction unmatched. This CDR3 region has 15 residues. CDR1 and CDR2 from the germline V gene are SGHKS and YYEKEE (reference sequence).

This clone ranks as medium-sized in terms of frequency. The CDR3 is cut off 3 residues early in the read; its end comes from the germline J gene. Other DNA sequences in the sample encode the same CDR3. This sequence joins TRBV7-6 and TRBJ1-1, with 7 bases that match TRBD1. Per the germline V gene, CDR1 is SGHVS and CDR2 is FNYEAQ. This CDR3 is 14 amino acids long. Losses at the gene ends were 3 bases for V and 2 bases for J; bases not matched to a gene: 3. CDR3 DNA, as far as it was read: TGTGCCAGCAGCTTGGGACAGCTTAACACTGAA. Translation: CASSLGQLNTE. The CDR3 in full is CASSLGQLNTEAFF.

Remarks on this clone: The CDR3 goes on 3 residues after the read ends, and that part is filled in from the germline J gene. The chain uses TRBV30 and TRBJ1-2; D remains unclear. Looked up from germline, CDR1 is GTSNPN and CDR2 is SVGIG (reference sequence). V lost 0 bases and J lost 6, with 8 bases in between. This CDR3 contains 12 residues. CDR3 DNA, as far as it was read: TGTGCCTGGAGTGTCGGCGGTAATGGC. Translated: CAWSVGGNG. The full CDR3 protein reads CAWSVGGNGYTF. Full variable domain (outside the CDR3, taken from reference TRBV30 and TRBJ1-2): SQTIHQWPATLVQPVGSPLSLECTVEGTSNPNLYWYRQAAGRGLQLLFYSVGIGQISSEVPQNLSASRPQDRQFILSSKKLLLSDSGFYLCAWSVGGNGYTFGSGTRLTVV.

Regarding this clone: The DNA ends 3 residues before the CDR3 does, and the rest of the CDR3 is filled in from the germline J gene. The chain carries TRBV20-1 and TRBJ2-1; TRBD2 matches 14 bases. CDR1 is DFQATT, CDR2 SNEGSKA, per germline (reference sequence). The V gene end was trimmed by 6 bases and the J gene end by 1 base; junction bases not matched to a gene: 5. The CDR3 runs to 16 residues. The covered CDR3 bases are TGCAGTGCCAAGGGACTAGCGGGAGTATCCTACAATGAG. Its translation is CSAKGLAGVSYNE. Given in full, the CDR3 is CSAKGLAGVSYNEQFF.

Regarding this clone: Read data end 3 residues before the CDR3 end; the end is taken from the germline J gene. The V and J genes are TRBV28 and TRBJ1-5; 10 nucleotides agree with TRBD1. This CDR3 contains 15 residues. Germline V lookup: CDR1 MDHEN, CDR2 SYDVKM. V was pared by 5 bases and J by 7 bases, with 8 bases of the junction left unmatched. The CDR3 DNA, read in part, is TGTGCCAGCAGTACTTGGGACAGGGGTAAGCAGCCC. Translating gives CASSTWDRGKQP. The whole CDR3 sequence reads CASSTWDRGKQPQHF.

As concerns this clone: The read falls 3 residues short of the CDR3 end, and the missing part is taken from the germline J gene. Other DNA variants within this sample encode the same CDR3. The V gene is TRBV28, the J gene TRBJ1-2, with TRBD1 as a possible D gene (6 bases). Looked up from germline, CDR1 is MDHEN and CDR2 is SYDVKM. This CDR3 has 14 amino acids. Between the trimmed V and J ends, which lost 3 bases and 2 bases, there was a span of 10 bases. The CDR3: CASSLDQGNYGYTF. CDR3 DNA (partial): TGTGCCAGCAGTTTGGATCAGGGGAACTATGGC.

Remarks on this clone: The CDR3 goes on 3 residues after the read ends, and that part is filled in from the germline J gene. The chain links TRBV20-1 to TRBJ2-7, with 10 bases that match TRBD2. This CDR3 region has 14 residues. CDR1 is DFQATT, CDR2 SNEGSKA, per germline (reference sequence). J lost 2 bases, V lost 0 bases, and 1 base had no gene match. The CDR3 sequence: CSARELAGTYEQYF. The sequenced CDR3 bases are TGCAGTGCTAGAGAACTAGCGGGGACCTACGAG.